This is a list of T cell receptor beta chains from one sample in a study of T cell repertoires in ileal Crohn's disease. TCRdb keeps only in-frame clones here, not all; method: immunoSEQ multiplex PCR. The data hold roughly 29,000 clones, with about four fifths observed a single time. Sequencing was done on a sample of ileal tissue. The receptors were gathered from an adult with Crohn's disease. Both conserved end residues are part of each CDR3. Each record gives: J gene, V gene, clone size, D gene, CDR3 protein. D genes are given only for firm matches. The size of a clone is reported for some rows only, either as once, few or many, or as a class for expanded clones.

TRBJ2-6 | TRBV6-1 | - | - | CASSDPGSGANVLTF
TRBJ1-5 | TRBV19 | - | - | CASSILGPDGNQPQHF
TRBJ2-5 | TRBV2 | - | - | CASSGPGASHFQETQYF
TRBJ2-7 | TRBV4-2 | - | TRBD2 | CASRRTPGRAEQYF
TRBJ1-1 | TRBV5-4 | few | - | CASSLSGQTNTEAFF
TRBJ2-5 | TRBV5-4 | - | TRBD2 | CASSMGTRRQETQYF
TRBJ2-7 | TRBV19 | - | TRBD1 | CATGDRGFCGSWLHEQYF
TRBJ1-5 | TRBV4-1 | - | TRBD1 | CASSQEGTGGFNQPQHF
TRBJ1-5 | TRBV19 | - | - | CASSRQAVSQNQPQHF
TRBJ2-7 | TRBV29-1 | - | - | CSVNLGGVGSYEQYF
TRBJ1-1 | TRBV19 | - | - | CASTGGVHTEAFF
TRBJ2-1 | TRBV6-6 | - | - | CASSYHPGSGEQFF
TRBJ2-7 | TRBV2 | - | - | CASSQEGRESEQYF
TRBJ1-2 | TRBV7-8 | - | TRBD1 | CASSSTTGKYGYTF
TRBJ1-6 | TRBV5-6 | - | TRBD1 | CASSTGTVDNSPLHF
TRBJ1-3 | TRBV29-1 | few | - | CSVAGDTSGNTIYF
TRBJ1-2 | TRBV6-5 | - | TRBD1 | CASSRQGARDGYTF
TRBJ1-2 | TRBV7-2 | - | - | CASSFPGTSHGYTF
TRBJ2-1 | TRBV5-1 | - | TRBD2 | CASSLGAGGANEQFF
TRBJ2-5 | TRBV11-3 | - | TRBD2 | CASSSGGGAQETQYF
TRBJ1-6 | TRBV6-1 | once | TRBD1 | CASSEQTGGRSPLHF
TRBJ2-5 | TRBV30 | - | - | CAWFRAETQYF
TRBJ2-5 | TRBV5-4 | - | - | CASSFWEAETQYF
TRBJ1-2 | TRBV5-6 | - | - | CASSLLGSWRYGYTF
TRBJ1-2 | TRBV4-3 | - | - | CASSQERRYGYTF
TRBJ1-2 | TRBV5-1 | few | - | CASSFQTGSDGYTF